A single sample gave rise to the 27 T cell receptor beta chains below, sequenced in a study of cytomegalovirus exposure and HLA in healthy donors. The PCR was carried out with 60 Vbeta primers and 13 Jbeta primers. Repertoires were generated with immunoSEQ multiplex PCR, while TCRdb's copy carries only in-frame clones and drops some. The data show about 150,000 clones, 65% to 80% seen once. Sequencing input: PBMCs. The receptors were gathered from a male donor in good health and CMV-seronegative.

The chain uses TRBV2 and TRBJ1-5; a possible D gene is TRBD1 (5 bases). The CDR3 is 15 residues long. With 5 bases removed from V and 2 bases from J, the gap between germline ends came to 13 bases. In germline, CDR1 is SNHLY, CDR2 FYNNEI. This CDR3 reads CASSSWAGGNQPQHF. The CDR3 DNA follows: TGTGCCAGCAGTTCCTGGGCGGGGGGCAATCAGCCCCAGCATTTT. The full variable domain, rest sourced from reference TRBV2 and TRBJ1-5, is EPEVTQTPSHQVTQMGQEVILRCVPISNHLYFYWYRQILGQKVEFLVSFYNNEISEKSEIFDDQFSVERPDGSNFTLKIRSTKLEDSAMYFCASSSWAGGNQPQHFGDGTRLSIL.

The V and J genes are TRBV6-5 and TRBJ1-1; D not resolved. The CDR3 totals 14 residues. Looked up from germline, CDR1 is MNHEY and CDR2 is SVGAGI. Trimming took 6 bases from V and 6 from J, leaving 17 bases between them. The chain's CDR3 is CASRPDSLRAEAFF. In nucleotides, the CDR3 is TGTGCCAGCAGACCGGACTCCCTGAGGGCTGAAGCTTTCTTT.

V usage is TRBV28 and J usage is TRBJ1-2; 7 bases map to TRBD1. V shed 0 bases, J shed 6 bases, and the junction held 7 bases outside the gene matches. The V gene's germline CDR1 is MDHEN and CDR2 SYDVKM. The CDR3 is 15 residues long. CDR3 protein: CASSLWSAGGHGYTF. CDR3 nucleotide sequence: TGTGCCAGCAGTTTATGGAGTGCAGGGGGGCATGGCTACACCTTC.

This rearrangement joins TRBV10-3 to TRBJ1-2; 11 positions agree with TRBD1. J lost 6 bases, V lost 4 bases, and 16 bases had no gene match. This CDR3 contains 18 residues. The germline gives CDR1 ENHRY, CDR2 SYGVKD. The CDR3 spells CAISAPVKGLDRGHGYTF. In DNA form, the CDR3 reads TGTGCCATCAGTGCCCCCGTCAAGGGCCTGGACAGGGGGCATGGCTACACCTTC.

The chain links TRBV6-5 to TRBJ1-2, with D possibly TRBD1 on 6 matching bases. Germline V gene data show CDR1 as MNHEY and CDR2 as SVGAGI. V gave up 0 bases and J gave up 3 bases, with 14 bases separating them. The CDR3 has 16 amino acids. The CDR3 is CASSYSIGRGDYGYTF. The CDR3 nucleotides are TGTGCCAGCAGTTACTCGATTGGCAGGGGTGACTATGGCTACACCTTC.

The gene calls are TRBV5-6 and TRBJ2-4, with a tentative D call TRBD1 (5 bases). The CDR3 has 15 amino acids. Germline V gives CDR1 SGHDT, CDR2 YYEEEE. V lost 2 bases, J lost 3 bases, and 12 bases lay in between. CDR3 residues: CASSFKGRGKNIQYF. CDR3 nucleotides: TGTGCCAGCAGCTTTAAGGGGCGAGGCAAAAACATTCAGTACTTC.

Details on this clone: At one of its ends the junction is not consistent with the germline gene, which may arise from a read error. The CDR3 region is CSSSSQTGETAYEQYF. The CDR3 nucleotides read TGTTCCAGCAGCTCCCAAACCGGGGAGACGGCCTACGAGCAGTACTTC. The rearrangement uses TRBV7-9 and TRBJ2-7; D is perhaps TRBD2 (5 bases). The CDR3 covers 16 residues. CDR1 is SEHNR and CDR2 is FQNEAQ in the germline V gene (reference sequence).

The chain couples TRBV28 to TRBJ2-5, with D possibly matching TRBD1 (5 bases). The DNA end lines up better with TRBJ2-7; the J call may be wrong. The CDR3 is 14 residues long. Germline V gene sequence: CDR1 MDHEN, CDR2 SYDVKM. CDR3 amino acids: CASRRGRESYEQYF. DNA for the CDR3: TGTGCCAGCAGGCGTGGCAGGGAATCCTACGAGCAGTACTTC.

Only one count was recorded for this clone. The rearrangement links TRBV15 to TRBJ2-7, with D perhaps matching TRBD2 (6 bases). V lost 0 bases, J lost 4 bases, and 7 bases lay in between. The CDR3 runs 13 residues. Per germline, CDR1 LNHNV and CDR2 YYDKDF (reference sequence). CDR3 DNA: TGTGCCACCAGCAGAGATAGCGGATACGAGCAGTACTTC. It translates to CATSRDSGYEQYF. The full variable domain, in which reference TRBV15 and TRBJ2-7 provide the parts outside the CDR3, is DAMVIQNPRYQVTQFGKPVTLSCSQTLNHNVMYWYQQKSSQAPKLLFHYYDKDFNNEADTPDNFQSRRPNTSFCFLDIRSPGLGDTAMYLCATSRDSGYEQYFGPGTRLTVT.

V gene TRBV6-1 combines with J gene TRBJ2-3; 8 nucleotides line up with TRBD2. This CDR3 region has 15 residues. The germline gives CDR1 MNHNS, CDR2 SASEGT. V shed 10 bases and J 3 bases; nucleotides not matched to a gene: 12. The CDR3 DNA sequence: TGTGCCACCACGGCGGGGGGATCAGGAACAGATACGCAGTATTTT. It is translated as CATTAGGSGTDTQYF.

The V and J genes are TRBV27 and TRBJ2-5; D gene ambiguous. Per germline, CDR1 MNHEY and CDR2 SMNVEV (reference sequence). Trimming shortened V by 6 bases and J by 4 bases, and 6 bases separated the two germline ends. This CDR3 has 11 amino acids. CDR3 coding DNA: TGTGCCAGCAGCTCGGGAGAGACCCAGTACTTC. The encoded protein is CASSSGETQYF.

V usage is TRBV7-9 and J usage is TRBJ1-1; D may be TRBD1 (5 bases). The germline V gene encodes CDR1 SEHNR and CDR2 FQNEAQ (reference sequence). This CDR3 region has 15 residues. The germline V and J ends were trimmed by 3 bases and 1 base, with 12 bases remaining between them. The DNA of the CDR3 is TGTGCCAGCAGCTTCGGCGGGGGGACGAACACTGAAGCTTTCTTT. Amino acid sequence: CASSFGGGTNTEAFF.

The chain carries TRBV18 and TRBJ1-4, with TRBD1 matching 7 bases. Trimming cost V 3 bases and J 5 bases; bases outside gene matches: 3. Germline CDR1 is KGHSH and CDR2 is LQKENI. The CDR3 is 14 residues long. The chain's CDR3 is CASSPGTENEKLFF. DNA for the CDR3: TGTGCCAGCTCACCCGGGACAGAGAATGAAAAACTGTTTTTT.

The chain combines TRBV28 with TRBJ2-7; 12 nucleotides line up with TRBD2. The CDR3 is made up of 14 amino acids. Germline CDR1 reads MDHEN; CDR2 reads SYDVKM. After removal of 10 bases from V and 0 bases from J, the junction contained 4 bases not matched to a gene. The CDR3 spells CAIQTSGSSYEQYF. In DNA, the CDR3 is TGTGCCATCCAGACTAGCGGGAGCTCCTACGAGCAGTACTTC.

This chain connects TRBV4-2 to TRBJ2-7; TRBD1 matches 12 bases. This CDR3 spans 15 amino acids. CDR1 and CDR2 from the germline V gene are LGHNA and YNFKEQ. J gave up 9 bases and V 2 bases, and 8 bases lay outside the gene matches. CDR3 sequence (DNA): TGTGCCAGCAGCCAACCCGGGACAGGGGGCTCCGGGCAGTACTTC. Translated: CASSQPGTGGSGQYF.

The chain links TRBV9 to TRBJ2-3, with D hard to call. Trimming pared 4 bases from V and 0 bases from J, leaving 12 bases between. The CDR3 is made up of 15 amino acids. Germline V gene lookup returns CDR1 SGDLS and CDR2 YYNGEE. The CDR3 nucleotides are TGTGCCAGCAGCCCCCACGGTGCTAGCACAGATACGCAGTATTTT. Translating it yields CASSPHGASTDTQYF.

The gene calls are TRBV30 and TRBJ2-7; D gene ambiguous. Trimming stripped 3 bases from V and 2 bases from J, with 8 bases between. The CDR3 spans 12 residues. Per germline, CDR1 GTSNPN and CDR2 SVGIG (reference sequence). CDR3 DNA: TGTGCCTGGAGCCCTTCGGCCTACGAGCAGTACTTC. Protein product: CAWSPSAYEQYF.

The DNA for the CDR3 is TGTGCCAGCAGTACGACTAGCGGGGGTGGCAATGAGCAGTTCTTC. Residues: CASSTTSGGGNEQFF. The V gene is TRBV6-5, the J gene TRBJ2-1; 12 bases fit TRBD2. Germline CDR1 is MNHEY and CDR2 is SVGAGI. The CDR3 consists of 15 residues. Trimming removed 5 bases from V and 6 bases from J; junction bases left unmatched: 5.

The V and J genes are TRBV7-2 and TRBJ1-1, with D unclear. V dropped 2 bases and J dropped 2 bases, with 9 bases sitting between them. The CDR3 runs to 14 residues. Germline V CDR1 and CDR2: SGHTA, FQGNSA. The CDR3 spells CASSLFEGNTEAFF. The CDR3 region has the DNA TGTGCCAGCAGCTTATTTGAGGGAAACACTGAAGCTTTCTTT.

The rearrangement joins TRBV30 to TRBJ1-4; tentative D call: TRBD1 (6 bases). The length of the CDR3 is 14 residues. CDR1 is GTSNPN, CDR2 SVGIG, per germline (reference sequence). V lost 0 bases, J lost 6 bases, and 11 bases lay in between. The CDR3 loop reads CAWSVKGVDEKLFF. The CDR3 DNA reads as TGTGCCTGGAGTGTAAAGGGGGTGGATGAAAAACTGTTTTTT.

The chain uses TRBV19 and TRBJ2-6, with 7 bases identical to TRBD1. V was clipped by 10 bases and J by 2 bases; unmatched bases: 11. Germline assignment: CDR1 LNHDA and CDR2 SQIVND (reference sequence). The CDR3 has 16 residues. The CDR3 DNA follows: TGTGCCACCACCGACAGGGAAGGAACTGGGGCCAACGTCCTGACTTTC. It is translated as CATTDREGTGANVLTF. The full variable domain, its missing parts supplied by reference TRBV19 and TRBJ2-6, is DGGITQSPKYLFRKEGQNVTLSCEQNLNHDAMYWYRQDPGQGLRLIYYSQIVNDFQKGDIAEGYSVSREKKESFPLTVTSAQKNPTAFYLCATTDREGTGANVLTFGAGSRLTVL.

CDR3 region: CASSQGGVGDAYNEQFF. The CDR3 bases are TGCGCCAGCAGCCAAGGGGGGGTGGGAGATGCCTACAATGAGCAGTTCTTC. The V call is TRBV4-3, the J call TRBJ2-1; D is perhaps TRBD2 (6 bases). CDR3 length: 17 residues. Between the trimmed V and J ends, which lost 1 base and 2 bases, there was a span of 15 bases. Germline V CDR1 and CDR2: LGHNA, YSLEER.

The chain joins TRBV28 to TRBJ2-3, with 8 bases identical to TRBD2. The CDR3 consists of 17 residues. Germline V gene data show CDR1 as MDHEN and CDR2 as SYDVKM. V lost 4 bases to trimming and J lost 0 bases; unmatched junction nucleotides: 9. CDR3 in amino acids: CASSSPSGRSSTDTQYF. The CDR3 nucleotides read TGTGCCAGCAGTTCCCCTAGCGGGCGATCTAGCACAGATACGCAGTATTTT.

V usage is TRBV5-1 and J usage is TRBJ2-1; no definite D call. V lost 0 bases and J lost 2, with 3 bases in between. The CDR3 sequence is 13 residues long. The germline V gene encodes CDR1 SGHRS and CDR2 YFSETQ. CDR3 nucleotides: TGCGCCAGCAGCTTGGAGCCCTACAATGAGCAGTTCTTC. Amino acid sequence: CASSLEPYNEQFF.

This clone was detected a few times. V and J are TRBV7-8 and TRBJ1-3; perhaps TRBD1 as D (5 bases). Germline values: CDR1 SGHVS, CDR2 FQNEAQ. The V end was cut by 4 bases, the J end by 2 bases, with 15 bases between. The CDR3 consists of 16 residues. CDR3 DNA: TGTGCCAGCAGCTATGGGGCACCGACAGCTGGAAACACCATATATTTT. Its translation is CASSYGAPTAGNTIYF.

The chain joins TRBV18 to TRBJ2-5; 11 bases are a match to TRBD2. With V trimmed by 5 bases and J by 4 bases, 9 bases remained unmatched. CDR3 size: 16 residues. The germline V gene has CDR1 KGHSH and CDR2 LQKENI. CDR3 in DNA: TGTGCCAGCTCATCGATTAGCGGGGGGGCCTCAGAGACCCAGTACTTC. It encodes CASSSISGGASETQYF.

This clone was observed a handful of times. The chain is built from TRBV10-3 and TRBJ2-7; 10 bases agree with TRBD2. The CDR3 covers 16 residues. Germline V gene sequence: CDR1 ENHRY, CDR2 SYGVKD. Losses at the gene ends were 0 bases for V and 2 bases for J; bases not matched to a gene: 4. This CDR3 is CAISESVSGRTYEQYF. The CDR3 DNA sequence: TGTGCCATCAGTGAGTCAGTTAGCGGGAGGACCTACGAGCAGTACTTC.